This TCR beta chain was observed in a study of shared clonotypes between healthy human individuals (dated by TCRdb to 2018 to 2020). Turning to the overall study: The cohort comprised two women and three men aged 18 to 49 years. For each donor, CD4 naive and CD4 memory were each run on three plates, CD8 naive on two plates, and CD8 memory on one plate. To estimate repertoire size and how much clonotypes are shared between individuals, the study performed deep sequencing of blood TCR repertoires from a few healthy adults. To increase sequencing depth and limit assay-specific biases, TCR repertoire library preparation and sequencing were carried out by different laboratories using diverse techniques. Each donor's leukapheresis produced roughly between about 0.9 and 9.5 billion PBMCs. General findings and caveats noted by the study authors: Based on pairwise subsampling, the degree of clonotype sharing among donors was expected to be affected by sequencing depth. Naive subsets generally had larger estimated clonotype richness than memory subsets. Compared with non-shared clonotypes, the clonotypes found in all four sorted-subset donors had higher generation probabilities. Because the study included a small number of donors, the genetic and exposure-history diversity represented was limited. Rarefaction of sorted-subset datasets indicated incomplete sequencing despite the large sequencing depth. About 5% of naive CD4, roughly 3.6% of naive CD8, approximately 2% of memory CD4, and around 0.4% of memory CD8 clonotypes were shared across a few donors. Only blood was sampled, and tissue TCR repertoires likely differ from those in blood.

The CDR3 numbers 15 residues from cysteine through phenylalanine. Just the 45-base CDR3 DNA is kept, in frame starting at base 1. CDR1 and CDR2 (SGHNT, YENEEA) derive from the germline V gene. V loses 5 bases at its end and J loses 4 bases; junction bases beyond the gene matches: 3. Details on this clone: Its antigen has not been determined. Per-base qualities were not stored, and no clone one base away is much larger.

For the CD8 naive samples, CD45RO-negative cells were positively selected for CCR7, yielding a CD45RA+CCR7+ population from which TemRA cells were excluded. Healthy HIV-negative adults with no recently reported acute infections or vaccinations were included as donors. All donors were Caucasian adults living in Nashville, Tennessee, USA. Blood was collected by leukapheresis, and PBMCs were isolated by Ficoll-Histopaque density gradient centrifugation and then cryopreserved in liquid nitrogen vapor phase. Analytical flow cytometry was used to check the purity and quantity of each magnetically sorted T cell population. From each sorted fraction, genomic DNA was isolated and quantified by UV absorbance on a Nanodrop 2000c. TCR CDR3 regions were amplified from genomic DNA by multiplex PCR using the deep immunoSEQ assay. For each cell subset, the extracted genomic DNA was distributed evenly across all wells of several immunoSEQ 96-well plates, and each plate served as one replicate. For sorted subsets, each replicate PCR was loaded with about 0.2 ug genomic DNA, equivalent to about 30,000 T cell genomes. The purified libraries were quantified using a Qubit 3.0 fluorometer, sized with a Bioanalyzer 2100, and then quantified again using the KAPA Library Quantification kit. A separate single-read 150-cycle Illumina NextSeq 550 flow cell was used to sequence each immunoSEQ 96-well plate. The study's processing was this. Because the immunoSEQ output held only junctional sequences and lacked quality scores, the filtering could not match the filtering applied to full-length reads. To assign V/J genes and CDR3, sequences were annotated against IMGT germline references using PyIR, a Python wrapper for IgBLAST v1.9. Any read was removed if the V/J assignment was weak (E-value above 1e-6), the CDR3 was missing, or the read contained stop codons, out-of-frame junctions, or ambiguous translated residues. V3J clonotypes were defined by identical inferred V gene, J gene, and CDR3 amino acid sequence. Percentage overlap between repertoires was calculated by dividing the number of shared unique clonotypes by the size of the smaller repertoire. Repertoire richness was assessed with RTK rarefaction, the Chao1 estimator, and Recon v2.1 estimates of unobserved clonotypes. Generation probabilities were computed with OLGA for all TCRbeta clonotypes obtained by the gDNA method from several donors. TCRdb stores this immuneACCESS table with in-frame sequences only. Part of the clones is absent; in the studies checked, under half of the shortfall reflects unresolved V genes, and no reason is known for the rest. Clone size and V and J calls were adopted from that table, with D and trimming inferred from the DNA. Here the sample has 800,000 to 950,000 clones; approximately 96% occur a single time. The ten largest clones take up less than 0.25% of the sample.

The chain links TRBV11-3 with TRBJ2-1; the junction holds 12 bases that match TRBD2. The sample consisted of naive CD8+ T cells sorted from blood. The intended sense of this specimen's cell subset or site label: CD45RA+CCR7+. The TCR was taken from a man aged 25 to 40 in good health. The nucleotides read TGTGCCAGCAGCCCTAGCGGGAGGGTTTACAATGAGCAGTTCTTC. The translation is CASSPSGRVYNEQFF.